This entry concerns a single TCR beta chain. Its binding antigen is unknown. The input lacks base qualities; no much larger clone sits a single base away. The germline V gene sets CDR1 to SNHLY and CDR2 to FYNNEI. The CDR3 holds 16 amino acids from the cysteine to the phenylalanine. Just CDR3 DNA is preserved here, 48 bases in frame from base 1. V is cut back by 2 bases and J by 0 bases, with 4 bases in the junction unmatched. One collaborating source in Seattle enrolled patients during active infection and followed them longitudinally through the course of disease. The collaborating institutions used their own protocols to collect whole blood in K2EDTA tubes. For TCRbeta analysis, collaborator samples were shipped as frozen whole blood, as isolated PBMCs, or as DNA extracted from either sample type. The source of the sample is a study of blood T cell repertoires in COVID-19 (dated by TCRdb to 2018 to 2020). For the wider study: Collaborator samples came from the United States, Italy and Spain and covered acute and convalescent phases of COVID-19. The material from the prospective study consisted of cDNA or gDNA derived from T cells, B-cell-depleted T cells, or PBMCs. Deeply sampled blood TCRbeta repertoires from subjects exposed to, actively infected with, or recovered from COVID-19 were included in the dataset. The repertoires were made available in a free public database intended to serve as a resource for research on the immune response to SARS-CoV-2. The samples were drawn from the first 160 participants of the ongoing ImmuneRACE study and from 1,254 subjects provided by 6 global collaborators. A de-identified subject ID, COVID-19 status, age in years and sex were almost always included in the sample metadata. Where available, HLA class I and class II types were taken from metadata supplied by the sample provider and were not determined by assay-based typing.

The research as a whole found: The quantity of clinical and demographic metadata differed by source and by participant and was supplied without curation.

TCRbeta CDR3 regions were amplified from genomic DNA using the immunoSEQ Assay, a bias-controlled multiplex PCR. The study's processing was this. The number of nucleated cells in each sample was estimated from the amplification of reference gene primers within the assay. To quantify the absolute abundance of each unique TCRbeta CDR3 rearrangement, sequence reads were collapsed and filtered. Productive Simpson clonality was computed per sample as the square root of Simpson's diversity index over productive rearrangements. The source is immuneACCESS, and TCRdb retained only in-frame sequences with V and J called. Part of the clones is not carried over; for the studies checked, unresolved V genes explain less than half of this, and the remainder is unexplained. V and J calls and clone size are copied from that table; D and trimming were computed from the DNA. A total of roughly 180,000 clones appear in this sample, approximately 84% of them only once. The biggest ten clones account for around 5% of the sample.

The TCR comes from a woman aged 50 to 65 with COVID-19, enrolled during active disease. The chain was built from TRBV2 and TRBJ1-3; 7 bases in the junction line up with TRBD1. Material: peripheral blood. In nucleotides, the sequence is TGTGCCAGCAGTGAATGGGACAGCGGCTCTGGAAACACCATATATTTT. It encodes CASSEWDSGSGNTIYF. With the rest looked up from the reference TRBV2 and TRBJ1-3 genes rather than sequenced, the full variable domain is EPEVTQTPSHQVTQMGQEVILRCVPISNHLYFYWYRQILGQKVEFLVSFYNNEISEKSEIFDDQFSVERPDGSNFTLKIRSTKLEDSAMYFCASSEWDSGSGNTIYFGEGSWLTVV.